This T cell receptor (beta chain) was recorded in a study of shared clonotypes between healthy human individuals. Overall study: Per donor, CD8 memory used one plate, CD8 naive used two, CD4 memory used three and CD4 naive used three.

CDR3 length: 13 residues. Germline loops: CDR1 MDHEN, CDR2 SYDVKM. Unmatched junction bases numbered 5, after V lost 9 bases and J lost 2 bases. The data were produced by immunoSEQ multiplex PCR, yet TCRdb's version contains in-frame clones alone and is incomplete. The sample carries approximately 1.5 million clones, less than 99% recorded once. The chain recombines TRBV28 with TRBJ1-1; the match to TRBD1 covers 8 bases. The sample consisted of naive CD4+ T cells sorted from blood. Subset in this sample: CD45RA+ positively selected. This TCR derives from a man younger than 40 in good health. The CDR3 region is CASFTGGNTEAFF. In nucleotides, the CDR3 is TGTGCCAGTTTCACAGGGGGAAACACTGAAGCTTTCTTT.